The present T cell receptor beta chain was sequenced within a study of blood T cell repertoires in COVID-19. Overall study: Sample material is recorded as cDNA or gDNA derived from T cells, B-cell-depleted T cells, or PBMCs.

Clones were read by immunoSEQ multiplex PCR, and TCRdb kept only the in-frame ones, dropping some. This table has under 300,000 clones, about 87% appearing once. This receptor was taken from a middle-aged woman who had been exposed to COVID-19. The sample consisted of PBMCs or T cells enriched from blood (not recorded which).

DNA for the CDR3: TGTGCCAGTAGTACGGGACAGGGACCCTATGGCTACACCTTC. Its protein is CASSTGQGPYGYTF. The chain recombines TRBV19 with TRBJ1-2, with TRBD1 matching 9 bases. CDR1 LNHDA and CDR2 SQIVND come from the germline V gene (reference sequence). The CDR3 extends over 14 amino acids. J was trimmed by 4 bases and V by 4 bases; bases with no gene match: 4.